The next 14 T cell receptor beta chains were all read from a single sample in a study of T cell responses to AZD1222 COVID-19 vaccine (dated by TCRdb to about 2021). This sample's time point label indicates: baseline before first vaccination. Library preparation used the immunoSEQ multiplex PCR assay. TCRdb re-hosts the immuneACCESS table, in-frame sequences only. Its copies lack some clones; in the studies checked, an unresolved V gene accounts for under half of them, and the cause for the rest is not known. Counted in this sample were 130,000 to 150,000 clones; 88% of them appeared once. Approximately 15% of the sample belongs to the ten largest clones. The sample consisted of peripheral blood, taken on day 0 of AZD1222 vaccination. The receptors derive from an adult in good health.

The rearrangement links TRBV18 to TRBJ1-5; maybe TRBD1 (6 bases). V lost 0 bases to trimming and J lost 7 bases, with 10 bases between them. Germline loops: CDR1 KGHSH, CDR2 LQKENI. The CDR3 has 14 amino acids. The CDR3 coding sequence is TGTGCCAGCTCACCACCACAGGGACCCCAGCCCCAGCATTTT. This translates into CASSPPQGPQPQHF.

The rearrangement links TRBV11-1 to TRBJ2-7, with D possibly TRBD1 on 5 matching bases. This CDR3 has 14 amino acids. Germline values: CDR1 SGHAT, CDR2 FQDESV (reference sequence). V was cut by 3 bases and J by 4 bases, with 13 bases left in between. CDR3 coding DNA: TGTGCCAGCAGCTTCGCCAGGGTACCGTACGAGCAGTACTTC. This sequence encodes CASSFARVPYEQYF.

The chain couples TRBV20-1 to TRBJ1-1; D is ambiguous. Germline V lookup: CDR1 DFQATT, CDR2 SNEGSKA (reference sequence). V lost 6 bases, J lost 5 bases, and 7 bases lay in between. This CDR3 region has 10 residues. In nucleotides, the CDR3 is TGCAGTGCAGGAGGTACTGAAGCTTTCTTT. Protein sequence: CSAGGTEAFF.

This clone turned up a few times. The rearrangement joins TRBV7-9 to TRBJ2-7; D may be TRBD2 (5 bases). This CDR3 is 13 amino acids long. The V gene's germline CDR1 is SEHNR and CDR2 FQNEAQ (reference sequence). V was trimmed by 1 base and J by 2 bases, leaving 6 bases between them. Here the CDR3 reads CASSLVATYEQYF. The CDR3, as DNA: TGTGCCAGCAGCTTAGTAGCGACCTACGAGCAGTACTTC.

This clone was found once. The CDR3 region is CASSSPPANYGYTF. CDR3 DNA sequence: TGTGCCAGCAGTTCCCCGCCAGCTAACTATGGCTACACCTTC. This rearrangement joins TRBV6-5 to TRBJ1-2, with D unresolved. The CDR3 has 14 residues. CDR1 is MNHEY, CDR2 SVGAGI, per germline. V lost 4 bases and J 0 bases, leaving 9 bases between the germline ends.

V usage is TRBV19 and J usage is TRBJ1-1; the match to TRBD1 covers 8 bases. V trimming: 10 bases; J trimming: 8 bases; junction bases outside the gene matches: 15. Germline lookup yields CDR1 LNHDA and CDR2 SQIVND (reference sequence). The CDR3 has 14 residues. The CDR3 loop reads CATPKRTGSSEAFF. The CDR3 DNA is TGTGCCACCCCGAAAAGGACAGGGTCCTCCGAAGCTTTCTTT.

Concerning this clone itself: Different DNA sequences within this sample yield the same CDR3. V and J are TRBV7-9 and TRBJ1-1; tentative D call: TRBD1 (6 bases). Trimming removed 5 bases from V and 6 bases from J, with 10 bases in between. Germline V CDR1 and CDR2: SEHNR, FQNEAQ (reference sequence). The CDR3 contains 12 residues. CDR3 residues: CASSLNRAEAFF. The CDR3 DNA sequence: TGTGCCAGCAGCCTAAACAGGGCTGAAGCTTTCTTT.

The chain combines TRBV14 with TRBJ2-1; 11 bases line up with TRBD2. Germline-derived CDR1 and CDR2 are SGHDN and FVKESK. The CDR3 runs 17 residues. V gave up 2 bases and J gave up 7 bases; unmatched junction bases: 10. CDR3 bases: TGTGCCAGCAGCCAAAGACGTCTAGCGGGGGGCTTAAATGAGCAGTTCTTC. Protein product: CASSQRRLAGGLNEQFF.

The chain combines TRBV7-8 with TRBJ1-1; D is ambiguous. Trimming removed 5 bases from V and 2 bases from J, with 9 bases in between. The length of the CDR3 is 13 residues. From germline, CDR1 is SGHVS and CDR2 FQNEAQ. The CDR3 sequence is CASSVAGNTEAFF. Written as DNA, the CDR3 is TGTGCCAGCAGCGTCGCAGGTAACACTGAAGCTTTCTTT.

This sequence joins TRBV7-6 and TRBJ1-3; D possibly corresponds to TRBD1 (6 bases). Germline CDR1 reads SGHVS; CDR2 reads FNYEAQ. V lost 3 bases and J lost 0, with 21 bases in between. The CDR3 has 19 amino acids. CDR3 loop: CASSFSGSGQSSSGNTIYF. Here the CDR3 DNA reads TGTGCCAGCAGCTTCAGCGGGTCGGGACAATCAAGCTCTGGAAACACCATATATTTT.

The rearrangement joins TRBV10-3 to TRBJ1-2; 9 bases map to TRBD1. The CDR3 covers 16 residues. Germline trimming cut 6 bases from V and 4 bases from J; bases unmatched to any gene: 12. Per germline, CDR1 ENHRY and CDR2 SYGVKD. As DNA, the CDR3 is TGTGCCATCAGGAAAGACGGGACAGGGAAAAGCTATGGCTACACCTTC. The encoded protein is CAIRKDGTGKSYGYTF.

This clone was recorded many times. The CDR3 nucleotides read TGCGCCAGCAAAGCAGACCGTAATGAAAAACTGTTTTTT. This translates into CASKADRNEKLFF. J is TRBJ1-4 and V is TRBV10-1; D is uncertain. Between the trimmed V and J ends, which lost 7 bases and 4 bases, there was a span of 10 bases. This CDR3 is built from 13 residues. Per germline, CDR1 WNHNN and CDR2 SYGVQD (reference sequence).

This clone was counted between two and nine times. V gene TRBV18 combines with J gene TRBJ1-1; 8 bases map to TRBD1. Germline V CDR1 and CDR2: KGHSH, LQKENI. This CDR3 spans 14 amino acids. With 7 bases clipped from V and 3 bases from J, the junction kept 7 bases outside the gene matches. The CDR3 coding sequence is TGTGCCAGCTTGGACAGGGAGGGCTACACTGAAGCTTTCTTT. Translation gives CASLDREGYTEAFF.

The rearrangement links TRBV3-1 (or the pseudogene TRBV3-2) to TRBJ2-2; tentative D call: TRBD1 (6 bases). Germline CDR1 is LGHDT and CDR2 is YNNKEL (reference sequence). The V and J ends lost 0 bases and 4 bases respectively, with 15 bases between them. The length of the CDR3 is 17 residues. DNA for the CDR3: TGTGCCAGCAGCCAAGATCGCAGGGGCGGTGGCACCGGGGAGCTGTTTTTT. Protein product: CASSQDRRGGGTGELFF.